This TCR beta chain was captured by sequencing in a study of cytomegalovirus exposure and HLA in healthy donors. The CDR3 consists of 15 residues. V trimming: 11 bases; J trimming: 2 bases; junction bases outside the gene matches: 10. Germline-derived CDR1 and CDR2 are ENHRY and SYGVKD. The PCR had 60 Vbeta and 13 Jbeta primers. Clones were read by immunoSEQ multiplex PCR, and TCRdb kept only the in-frame ones, dropping some. This sample contains around 200,000 clones. Sequenced material: PBMCs. The chain combines TRBV10-3 with TRBJ2-5; 11 bases align to TRBD2. This TCR derives from a girl aged 2 to 9 in good health and CMV-seropositive. CDR3 in DNA: TGTGCCTCAGGGGGGACTAGCGGCCTTCAAGAGACCCAGTACTTC. It codes for CASGGTSGLQETQYF.